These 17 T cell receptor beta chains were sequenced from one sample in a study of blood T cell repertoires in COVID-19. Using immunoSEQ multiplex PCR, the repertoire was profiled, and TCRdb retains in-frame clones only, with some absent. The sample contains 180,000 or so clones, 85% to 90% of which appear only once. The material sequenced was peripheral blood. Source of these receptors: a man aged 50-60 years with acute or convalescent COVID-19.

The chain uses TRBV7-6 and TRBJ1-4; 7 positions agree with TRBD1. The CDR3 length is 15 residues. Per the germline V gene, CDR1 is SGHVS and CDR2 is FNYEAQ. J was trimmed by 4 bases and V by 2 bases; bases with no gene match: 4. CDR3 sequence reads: CASSLWDSSNEKLFF. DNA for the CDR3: TGTGCCAGCAGCTTATGGGACAGTAGTAATGAAAAACTGTTTTTT.

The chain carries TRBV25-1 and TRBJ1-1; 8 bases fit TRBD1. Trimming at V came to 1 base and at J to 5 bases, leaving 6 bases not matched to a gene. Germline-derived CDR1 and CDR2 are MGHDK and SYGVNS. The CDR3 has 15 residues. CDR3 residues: CASSELTGGETEAFF. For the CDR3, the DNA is TGTGCCAGCAGTGAATTAACAGGGGGTGAGACTGAAGCTTTCTTT.

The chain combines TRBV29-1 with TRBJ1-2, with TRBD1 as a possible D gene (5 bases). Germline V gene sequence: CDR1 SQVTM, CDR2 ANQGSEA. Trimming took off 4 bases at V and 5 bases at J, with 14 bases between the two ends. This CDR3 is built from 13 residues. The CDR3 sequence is CSVGDVTAYGYTF. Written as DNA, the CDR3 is TGCAGCGTTGGAGACGTGACAGCTTATGGCTACACCTTC.

The CDR3 bases are TGTGCCAGCAGCCAGACAGGGGGTCGGTATTCACCCCTCCACTTT. Protein: CASSQTGGRYSPLHF. The J gene is TRBJ1-6, the V gene TRBV7-2, with 9 bases that match TRBD1. Germline lookup yields CDR1 SGHTA and CDR2 FQGNSA. The CDR3 runs to 15 residues. Losses at the gene ends were 5 bases for V and 8 bases for J; bases not matched to a gene: 7.

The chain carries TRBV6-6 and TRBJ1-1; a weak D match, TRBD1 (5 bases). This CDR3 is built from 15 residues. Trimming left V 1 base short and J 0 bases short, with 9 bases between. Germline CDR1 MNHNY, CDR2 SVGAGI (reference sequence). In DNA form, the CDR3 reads TGTGCCAGCAGTTACTGGTCAGGGATGAACACTGAAGCTTTCTTT. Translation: CASSYWSGMNTEAFF.

For the CDR3, the DNA is TGTGCCAGCAGACGGGGGTCCCTGGAGACCGGGGAGCTGTTTTTT. This sequence encodes CASRRGSLETGELFF. The V gene is TRBV27, the J gene TRBJ2-2; D might be TRBD2 (6 bases). CDR1 is MNHEY and CDR2 is SMNVEV in the germline V gene (reference sequence). The CDR3 spans 15 residues. Trimming removed 6 bases from V and 5 bases from J, with 16 bases in between.

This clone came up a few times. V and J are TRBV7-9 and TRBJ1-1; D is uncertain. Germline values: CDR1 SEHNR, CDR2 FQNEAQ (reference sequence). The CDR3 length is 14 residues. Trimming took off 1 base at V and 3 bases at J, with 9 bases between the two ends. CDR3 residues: CASSLGTLDTEAFF. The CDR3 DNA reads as TGTGCCAGCAGCTTAGGTACTTTGGACACTGAAGCTTTCTTT.

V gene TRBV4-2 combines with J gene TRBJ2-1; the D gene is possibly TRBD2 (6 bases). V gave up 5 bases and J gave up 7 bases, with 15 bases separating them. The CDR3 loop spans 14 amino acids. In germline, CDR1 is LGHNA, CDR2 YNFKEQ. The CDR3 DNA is TGTGCCAGCAGCGCCGGGTCTGGGGGGAATGAGCAGTTCTTC. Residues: CASSAGSGGNEQFF.

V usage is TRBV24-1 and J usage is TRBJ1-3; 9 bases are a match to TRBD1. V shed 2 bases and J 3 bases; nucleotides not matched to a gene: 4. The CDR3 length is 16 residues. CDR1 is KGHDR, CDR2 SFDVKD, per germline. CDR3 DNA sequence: TGTGCCACCAGTGATTCCCGGGACAGGGATGGAAACACCATATATTTT. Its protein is CATSDSRDRDGNTIYF.

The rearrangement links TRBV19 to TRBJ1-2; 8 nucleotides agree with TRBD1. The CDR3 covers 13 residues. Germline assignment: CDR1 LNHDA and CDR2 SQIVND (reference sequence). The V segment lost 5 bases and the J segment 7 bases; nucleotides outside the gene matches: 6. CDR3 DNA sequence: TGTGCCAGTAGTTCGACAGGGGATGGTGGCTACACCTTC. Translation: CASSSTGDGGYTF.

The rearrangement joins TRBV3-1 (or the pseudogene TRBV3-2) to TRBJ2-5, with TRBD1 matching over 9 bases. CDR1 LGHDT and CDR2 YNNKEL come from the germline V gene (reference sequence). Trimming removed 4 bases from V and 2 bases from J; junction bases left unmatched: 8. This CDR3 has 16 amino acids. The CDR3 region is CASSPSDRGFQETQYF. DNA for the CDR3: TGTGCCAGCAGCCCTTCGGACAGGGGATTTCAAGAGACCCAGTACTTC.

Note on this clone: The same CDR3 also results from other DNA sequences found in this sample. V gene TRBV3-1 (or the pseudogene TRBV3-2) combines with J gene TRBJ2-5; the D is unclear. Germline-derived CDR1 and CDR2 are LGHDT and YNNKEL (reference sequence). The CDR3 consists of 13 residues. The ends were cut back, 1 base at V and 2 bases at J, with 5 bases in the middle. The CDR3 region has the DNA TGTGCCAGCAGCCAAGGACTTCAAGAGACCCAGTACTTC. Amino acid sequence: CASSQGLQETQYF.

Here the CDR3 reads CASSRDSYNEQFF. The CDR3 region has the DNA TGTGCCAGCTCCCGGGACAGCTACAATGAGCAGTTCTTC. The rearrangement links TRBV7-2 to TRBJ2-1, with 7 bases matching TRBD1. Losses at the gene ends were 8 bases for V and 3 bases for J; bases not matched to a gene: 4. The CDR3 runs to 13 residues. CDR1 SGHTA and CDR2 FQGNSA come from the germline V gene.

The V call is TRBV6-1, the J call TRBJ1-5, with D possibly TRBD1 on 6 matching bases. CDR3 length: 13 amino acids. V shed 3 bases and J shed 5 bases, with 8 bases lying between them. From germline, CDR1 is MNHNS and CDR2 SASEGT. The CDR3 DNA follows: TGTGCCAGCAGTGAGGACAGCGATCAGCCCCAGCATTTT. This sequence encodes CASSEDSDQPQHF.

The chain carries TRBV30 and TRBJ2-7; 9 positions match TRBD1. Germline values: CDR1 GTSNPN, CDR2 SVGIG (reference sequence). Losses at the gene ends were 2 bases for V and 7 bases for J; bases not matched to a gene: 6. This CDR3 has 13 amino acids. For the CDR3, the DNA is TGTGCCTGGAGTTCTGGGACAGGGAGGGAGCAGTACGTC. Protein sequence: CAWSSGTGREQYV.

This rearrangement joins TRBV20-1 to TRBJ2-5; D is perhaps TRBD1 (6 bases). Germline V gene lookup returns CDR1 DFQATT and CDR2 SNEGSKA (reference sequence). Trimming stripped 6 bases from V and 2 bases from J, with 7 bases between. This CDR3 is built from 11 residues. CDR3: CSAQGQETQYF. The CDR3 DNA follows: TGCAGTGCCCAGGGGCAAGAGACCCAGTACTTC.

DNA for the CDR3: TGTGCCAGCCAGTTCTCTGGGGCCAACGTCCTGACTTTC. Amino acids: CASQFSGANVLTF. The J gene is TRBJ2-6, the V gene TRBV7-2, with D unresolved. The V end lost 8 bases, the J end lost 0 bases, and 5 bases lay between the germline ends. The germline CDR1 and CDR2 sequences are SGHTA and FQGNSA. The CDR3 length is 13 residues.